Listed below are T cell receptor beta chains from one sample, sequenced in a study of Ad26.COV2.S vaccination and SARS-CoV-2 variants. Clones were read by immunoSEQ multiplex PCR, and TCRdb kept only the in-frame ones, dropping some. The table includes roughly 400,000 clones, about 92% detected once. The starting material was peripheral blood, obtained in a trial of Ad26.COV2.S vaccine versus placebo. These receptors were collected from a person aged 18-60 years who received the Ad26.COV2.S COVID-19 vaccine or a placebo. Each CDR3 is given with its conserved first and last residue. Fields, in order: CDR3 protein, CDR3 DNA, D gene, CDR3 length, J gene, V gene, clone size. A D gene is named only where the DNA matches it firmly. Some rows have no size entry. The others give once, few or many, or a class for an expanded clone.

CDR3aa: CASSLGDRLAGYTDTQYF
CDR3nt: TGTGCCAGCAGTTTAGGGGACCGACTAGCGGGCTACACAGATACGCAGTATTTT
d_gene: TRBD2
len: 18
j_gene: TRBJ2-3
v_gene: TRBV28
abundance: once

CDR3aa: CASSLSGPYTEAFF
CDR3nt: TGTGCCAGCAGTTTATCAGGTCCTTACACTGAAGCTTTCTTT
d_gene: -
len: 14
j_gene: TRBJ1-1
v_gene: TRBV27
abundance: few

CDR3aa: CSVSQGGSYGYTF
CDR3nt: TGCAGCGTTTCCCAGGGGGGGTCCTATGGCTACACCTTC
d_gene: TRBD1
len: 13
j_gene: TRBJ1-2
v_gene: TRBV29-1
abundance: -

CDR3aa: CASSLGVGDYGYTF
CDR3nt: TGTGCCAGCAGCTTAGGGGTGGGGGACTATGGCTACACCTTC
d_gene: -
len: 14
j_gene: TRBJ1-2
v_gene: TRBV3-1/TRBV3-2
abundance: -

CDR3aa: CASSPTRGVQPQHF
CDR3nt: TGTGCCAGCTCACCGACTCGGGGGGTTCAGCCCCAGCATTTT
d_gene: -
len: 14
j_gene: TRBJ1-5
v_gene: TRBV18
abundance: -

CDR3aa: CASSESGQGGNEAFF
CDR3nt: TGTGCCAGCAGTGAGTCGGGACAGGGGGGAAATGAAGCTTTCTTT
d_gene: TRBD1
len: 15
j_gene: TRBJ1-1
v_gene: TRBV2
abundance: -

CDR3aa: CASSSGFVGTGELFF
CDR3nt: TGTGCCAGTAGTAGCGGGTTTGTGGGCACCGGGGAGCTGTTTTTT
d_gene: -
len: 15
j_gene: TRBJ2-2
v_gene: TRBV19
abundance: -

CDR3aa: CASSVEPYSGANVLTF
CDR3nt: TGTGCCAGCAGCGTAGAGCCTTACTCTGGGGCCAACGTCCTGACTTTC
d_gene: -
len: 16
j_gene: TRBJ2-6
v_gene: TRBV9
abundance: -

CDR3aa: CASSLEWYPSTDTQYF
CDR3nt: TGTGCCAGCAGCTTAGAGTGGTATCCTAGCACAGATACGCAGTATTTT
d_gene: -
len: 16
j_gene: TRBJ2-3
v_gene: TRBV7-9
abundance: -

CDR3aa: CAISESSWVSNEQFF
CDR3nt: TGTGCCATCAGTGAGTCGAGCTGGGTCTCGAATGAGCAGTTCTTC
d_gene: -
len: 15
j_gene: TRBJ2-1
v_gene: TRBV10-3
abundance: -

CDR3aa: CASSKPGGRQPQHF
CDR3nt: TGTGCCAGCAGCAAACCGGGGGGACGTCAGCCCCAGCATTTT
d_gene: -
len: 14
j_gene: TRBJ1-5
v_gene: TRBV21-1
abundance: -

CDR3aa: CASSQGEGGYYEQYF
CDR3nt: TGCGCCAGCAGCCAAGGAGAGGGGGGATACTACGAGCAGTACTTC
d_gene: -
len: 15
j_gene: TRBJ2-7
v_gene: TRBV4-3
abundance: -

CDR3aa: CASSITGVTGNTIYF
CDR3nt: TGTGCCAGTAGTATAACAGGAGTTACTGGAAACACCATATATTTT
d_gene: -
len: 15
j_gene: TRBJ1-3
v_gene: TRBV19
abundance: -

CDR3aa: CASSNRRPYSGNTIYF
CDR3nt: TGTGCCAGCAGCAACCGGCGGCCCTACTCTGGAAACACCATATATTTT
d_gene: -
len: 16
j_gene: TRBJ1-3
v_gene: TRBV14
abundance: -

CDR3aa: CASRFTSGGRQETQYF
CDR3nt: TGTGCCAGCAGATTTACTAGCGGGGGCCGCCAAGAGACCCAGTACTTC
d_gene: TRBD2
len: 16
j_gene: TRBJ2-5
v_gene: TRBV11-2
abundance: -

CDR3aa: CASRRSYTGELFF
CDR3nt: TGTGCCAGCCGGCGGTCCTACACCGGGGAGCTGTTTTTT
d_gene: -
len: 13
j_gene: TRBJ2-2
v_gene: TRBV6-5
abundance: -

CDR3aa: CASSLVGDFGNQPQHF
CDR3nt: TGTGCCAGCAGTTTAGTAGGGGACTTTGGCAATCAGCCCCAGCATTTT
d_gene: -
len: 16
j_gene: TRBJ1-5
v_gene: TRBV27
abundance: -

CDR3aa: CASSPSSGDTGEQYF
CDR3nt: TGTGCCAGCAGTCCTTCGTCAGGGGACACGGGGGAGCAGTACTTC
d_gene: -
len: 15
j_gene: TRBJ2-7
v_gene: TRBV27
abundance: -

CDR3aa: CASSQYRGRGPNTEAFF
CDR3nt: TGCGCCAGCAGCCAATACAGGGGGCGAGGCCCGAACACTGAAGCTTTCTTT
d_gene: TRBD1
len: 17
j_gene: TRBJ1-1
v_gene: TRBV5-1
abundance: -

CDR3aa: CASGGAGELFF
CDR3nt: TGTGCCAGCGGGGGGGCCGGGGAGCTGTTTTTT
d_gene: TRBD2
len: 11
j_gene: TRBJ2-2
v_gene: TRBV7-2
abundance: -

CDR3aa: CATSSQGTSGGAFGNEQFF
CDR3nt: TGTGCCACCAGCTCCCAGGGGACTAGCGGGGGGGCCTTCGGCAATGAGCAGTTCTTC
d_gene: TRBD2
len: 19
j_gene: TRBJ2-1
v_gene: TRBV15
abundance: -

CDR3aa: CAISEGEGGPYEQYF
CDR3nt: TGTGCCATCAGTGAGGGAGAAGGGGGACCCTACGAGCAGTACTTC
d_gene: -
len: 15
j_gene: TRBJ2-7
v_gene: TRBV10-3
abundance: -

CDR3aa: CASSQAVQNTGELFF
CDR3nt: TGCGCCAGCAGCCAAGCGGTACAGAACACCGGGGAGCTGTTTTTT
d_gene: -
len: 15
j_gene: TRBJ2-2
v_gene: TRBV4-3
abundance: once

CDR3aa: CAISGGGFQETQYF
CDR3nt: TGTGCCATCAGTGGCGGGGGCTTCCAAGAGACCCAGTACTTC
d_gene: -
len: 14
j_gene: TRBJ2-5
v_gene: TRBV10-3
abundance: -

CDR3aa: CASSGRDFSLIPYGYTF
CDR3nt: TGTGCCAGCAGTGGCCGGGACTTTAGCCTCATCCCTTATGGCTACACCTTC
d_gene: -
len: 17
j_gene: TRBJ1-2
v_gene: TRBV28
abundance: -

CDR3aa: CASRVGASGNTIYF
CDR3nt: TGTGCCAGTCGAGTTGGGGCCTCTGGAAACACCATATATTTT
d_gene: -
len: 14
j_gene: TRBJ1-3
v_gene: TRBV19
abundance: -

CDR3aa: CASSWGQTIF
CDR3nt: TGTGCCAGCAGCTGGGGACAGACCATCTTC
d_gene: TRBD1
len: 10
j_gene: TRBJ2-1
v_gene: TRBV7-9
abundance: once

CDR3aa: CASSPTSGRYNEQFF
CDR3nt: TGTGCCAGCAGTCCAACTAGCGGACGCTACAATGAGCAGTTCTTC
d_gene: TRBD2
len: 15
j_gene: TRBJ2-1
v_gene: TRBV6-2/TRBV6-3
abundance: -

CDR3aa: CASSSAGDSYNEQFF
CDR3nt: TGTGCCAGTAGTAGTGCGGGAGACTCCTACAATGAGCAGTTCTTC
d_gene: TRBD2
len: 15
j_gene: TRBJ2-1
v_gene: TRBV19
abundance: -

CDR3aa: CASSQLLGPTYEQYF
CDR3nt: TGTGCCAGCAGCCAACTTTTGGGGCCGACCTACGAGCAGTACTTC
d_gene: -
len: 15
j_gene: TRBJ2-7
v_gene: TRBV14
abundance: -

CDR3aa: CASRTGHGRYGYTF
CDR3nt: TGTGCCAGCAGGACGGGACACGGACGCTATGGCTACACCTTC
d_gene: -
len: 14
j_gene: TRBJ1-2
v_gene: TRBV6-5
abundance: -

CDR3aa: CASSTSSGGTTDTQYF
CDR3nt: TGTGCCAGCAGCACATCTAGCGGGGGGACCACAGATACGCAGTATTTT
d_gene: TRBD2
len: 16
j_gene: TRBJ2-3
v_gene: TRBV9
abundance: -

CDR3aa: CASSPRTGETDTQYF
CDR3nt: TGTGCCAGCTCCCCTCGGACAGGGGAGACAGATACGCAGTATTTT
d_gene: TRBD1
len: 15
j_gene: TRBJ2-3
v_gene: TRBV18
abundance: -

CDR3aa: CASRPGGTEAFF
CDR3nt: TGTGCCAGTAGACCGGGGGGTACTGAAGCTTTCTTT
d_gene: -
len: 12
j_gene: TRBJ1-1
v_gene: TRBV19
abundance: -

CDR3aa: CATSRDLWSTRITDTQYF
CDR3nt: TGTGCCACCAGCAGAGATCTTTGGAGCACCCGGATCACAGATACGCAGTATTTT
d_gene: -
len: 18
j_gene: TRBJ2-3
v_gene: TRBV15
abundance: -

CDR3aa: CASSLRGPNTDTQYF
CDR3nt: TGTGCCAGCAGTTTACGGGGACCGAACACAGATACGCAGTATTTT
d_gene: -
len: 15
j_gene: TRBJ2-3
v_gene: TRBV7-2
abundance: -

CDR3aa: CASSQDGNRYNEQFF
CDR3nt: TGCGCCAGCAGCCAAGATGGCAATCGATACAATGAGCAGTTCTTC
d_gene: -
len: 15
j_gene: TRBJ2-1
v_gene: TRBV4-3
abundance: -

CDR3aa: CASSQVGVSPLHF
CDR3nt: TGTGCCAGCAGCCAAGTTGGGGTATCACCCCTCCACTTT
d_gene: -
len: 13
j_gene: TRBJ1-6
v_gene: TRBV3-1/TRBV3-2
abundance: -

CDR3aa: CASSLEGGLNYGYTF
CDR3nt: TGTGCCAGCAGCTTAGAAGGGGGCCTAAACTATGGCTACACCTTC
d_gene: TRBD1
len: 15
j_gene: TRBJ1-2
v_gene: TRBV7-8
abundance: -

CDR3aa: CASSPQGMQPQHF
CDR3nt: TGTGCCAGCAGTCCACAGGGTATGCAGCCCCAGCATTTT
d_gene: -
len: 13
j_gene: TRBJ1-5
v_gene: TRBV6-6
abundance: -

CDR3aa: CASSLAGWGQPQHF
CDR3nt: TGTGCCAGCAGCTTAGCGGGGTGGGGTCAGCCCCAGCATTTT
d_gene: -
len: 14
j_gene: TRBJ1-5
v_gene: TRBV7-2
abundance: few

CDR3aa: CASSEAGAGGRWEQFF
CDR3nt: TGTGCCAGCAGTGAAGCGGGGGCAGGGGGCCGATGGGAGCAGTTCTTC
d_gene: TRBD1
len: 16
j_gene: TRBJ2-1
v_gene: TRBV6-1
abundance: -

CDR3aa: CASSTGGKTQYF
CDR3nt: TGTGCCAGCAGTACAGGGGGGAAGACCCAGTACTTC
d_gene: TRBD1
len: 12
j_gene: TRBJ2-5
v_gene: TRBV6-5
abundance: once

CDR3aa: CASSPGTSGVRYQETQYF
CDR3nt: TGCGCCAGCAGCCCAGGGACTAGCGGGGTTCGGTACCAAGAGACCCAGTACTTC
d_gene: TRBD2
len: 18
j_gene: TRBJ2-5
v_gene: TRBV5-1
abundance: -

CDR3aa: CATSRDRDFLNQPQHF
CDR3nt: TGTGCCACCAGCAGAGACCGGGACTTTCTGAATCAGCCCCAGCATTTT
d_gene: -
len: 16
j_gene: TRBJ1-5
v_gene: TRBV15
abundance: -

CDR3aa: CASSEGLTDTQYF
CDR3nt: TGTGCCAGCAGTGAAGGTCTCACAGATACGCAGTATTTT
d_gene: -
len: 13
j_gene: TRBJ2-3
v_gene: TRBV25-1
abundance: once

CDR3aa: CASSPGGLFTDYGYTF
CDR3nt: TGTGCCAGCAGCCCCGGGGGCCTGTTCACGGACTATGGCTACACCTTC
d_gene: -
len: 16
j_gene: TRBJ1-2
v_gene: TRBV21-1
abundance: -

CDR3aa: CAISESLSGGAIGELFF
CDR3nt: TGTGCCATCAGTGAGTCGTTGAGCGGGGGGGCCATCGGGGAGCTGTTTTTT
d_gene: TRBD2
len: 17
j_gene: TRBJ2-2
v_gene: TRBV10-3
abundance: -

CDR3aa: CASSLVSYSNQPQHF
CDR3nt: TGTGCCAGCAGCTTAGTTAGTTATAGCAATCAGCCCCAGCATTTT
d_gene: -
len: 15
j_gene: TRBJ1-5
v_gene: TRBV7-2
abundance: -